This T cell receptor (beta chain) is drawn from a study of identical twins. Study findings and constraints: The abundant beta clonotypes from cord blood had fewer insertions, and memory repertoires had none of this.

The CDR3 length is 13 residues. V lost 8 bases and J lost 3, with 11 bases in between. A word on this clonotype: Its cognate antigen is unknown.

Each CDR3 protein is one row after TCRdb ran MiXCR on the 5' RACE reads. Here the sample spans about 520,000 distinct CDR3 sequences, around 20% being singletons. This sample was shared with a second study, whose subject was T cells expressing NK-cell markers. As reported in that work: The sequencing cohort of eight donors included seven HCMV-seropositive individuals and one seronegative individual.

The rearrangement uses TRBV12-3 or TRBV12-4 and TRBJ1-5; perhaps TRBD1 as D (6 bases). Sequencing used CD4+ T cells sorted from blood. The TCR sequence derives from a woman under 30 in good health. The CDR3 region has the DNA TGTGCCAGCGTCGGACAGTACAATCAGCCCCAGCATTTT. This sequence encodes CASVGQYNQPQHF.